Sequencing of this TCR beta chain was carried out in a study of molecular identifiers for immune sequencing clone quantification (dated by TCRdb to 2016 to 2018). Regarding the complete study: For a replicate experiment, RNA from roughly 20,000 or 100,000 naive CD8 T cells was divided into five aliquots, of which four were sequenced. The study was a methods study using CD8 T cells to benchmark molecular-identifier clustering-based TCR repertoire sequencing (MIDCIRS) and TCR RNA copy counting. Study-wide conclusions, independent of this receptor: Highly expanded clone sizes could be underestimated because identical TCR molecules may share a barcode. About 3 recovered TCR RNA copies per cell were obtained by modeling, versus around 9.8 by digital PCR, implying a capture efficiency of roughly 32%. Spiked-in Jurkat TCR RNA equal to a single cell's worth was reported to be detectable even within 1,100,000 naive CD8 T cells. Naive libraries contained spiked-in Jurkat TCR RNA (approximately nine copies' worth), which is not part of the donor repertoire. When barcode sub-clustering was omitted, TCR diversity was inflated by chimeric consensus sequences, with chimeras reaching as high as 47%. Clones above 20 RNA copies held over 97% of molecules in CMV-specific effector cells but under 1% in naive cells.

The CDR3 sequence holds 13 residues, the cysteine and phenylalanine included. This entry keeps only the CDR3 DNA: 39 bases, framed from base 1. V was cut back by 3 bases and J by 5 bases, leaving a gap of 14 bases between them. The CDR1 and CDR2 encoded by the germline V gene are SQVTM and ANQGSEA. This clonotype was detected a few times. Its target antigen remains unknown. No qualities accompany the bases; no much larger clone lies one base away. Library preparation was by PCR. TCRdb names Illumina HiSeq 4000 as the instrument used. Bulk TCR libraries were generated as previously described, with the TCR primers listed in Table S5 used. Purification of total RNA was performed with the Qiagen AllPrep DNA/RNA kit. Reads from multiple sequencing runs of the same library were pooled before analysis. Concerning the study's data processing: Only reads with exact TCR constant sequence were kept, trimmed to 150 nt, and grouped by their 12-nt molecular barcodes. Within each barcode group, reads were sub-clustered at a 15% Levenshtein threshold, and quality-weighted consensus sequences were built per RNA molecule. Non-functional sequences were filtered out, along with any lower-count sequence sitting one edit away from another sequence. Barcode sub-clusters with fewer than 20% of the maximum read count were removed, based on fitting two negative binomial distributions. TCRdb reanalyzed the raw reads on its own, using fastp at Q25 for trimming and MiXCR for clone calling, and kept in-frame beta chains. Rows are unified per CDR3 protein, each entry keeping the most common DNA and genes. For this entry, the V and J calls and clone size follow TCRdb and not the study's own pipeline. This sample comprises about 510,000 distinct CDR3 sequences, 20% to 25% of them detected only once. The ten largest account for approximately 0.84% of the sample.

Naive CD8 T cell libraries were made from around 18,000 to 910,000 sorted cells using 10%, 30% or 50% of purified RNA. Naive CD8 T cells were FACS-sorted as CD8+CD4-CCR7+CD45RA+ on a BD FACSAria II into RLT Plus buffer. To test detection sensitivity, Jurkat RNA equal to 10 or so TCR copies was added to samples of 20,000-1,000,000 naive CD8 T cells. CD8 T cells were enriched with RosetteSep CD8+ T Cell Enrichment Cocktail and Ficoll-Paque, followed by ACK red cell lysis. Specimen: naive CD8+ T cells from blood, with Jurkat cell RNA spiked in. This sample's cell subset or site label indicates: FACS-sorted CD8+CD4-CCR7+CD45RA+ naive T cells. Here the chain combines TRBV29-1 and TRBJ2-7, with no confidently assigned D gene. The clonotype was recovered from a human donor in good health. Some libraries in this study had Jurkat cell RNA spiked in. The CDR3: CSVDSQPGDEQYF. The DNA is as follows: TGCAGCGTTGATTCCCAGCCGGGCGACGAGCAGTACTTC.